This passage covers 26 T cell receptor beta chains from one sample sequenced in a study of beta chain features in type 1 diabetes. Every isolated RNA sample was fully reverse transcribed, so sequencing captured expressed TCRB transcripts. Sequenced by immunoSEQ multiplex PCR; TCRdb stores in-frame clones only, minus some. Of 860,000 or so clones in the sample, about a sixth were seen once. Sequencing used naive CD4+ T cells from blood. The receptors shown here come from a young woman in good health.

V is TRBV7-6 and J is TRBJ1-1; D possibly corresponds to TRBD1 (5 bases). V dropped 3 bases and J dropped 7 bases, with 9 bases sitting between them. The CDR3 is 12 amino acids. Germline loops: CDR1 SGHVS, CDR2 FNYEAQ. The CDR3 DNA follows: TGTGCCAGCAGCTTTACAGGACGTGAAGCTTTCTTT. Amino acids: CASSFTGREAFF.

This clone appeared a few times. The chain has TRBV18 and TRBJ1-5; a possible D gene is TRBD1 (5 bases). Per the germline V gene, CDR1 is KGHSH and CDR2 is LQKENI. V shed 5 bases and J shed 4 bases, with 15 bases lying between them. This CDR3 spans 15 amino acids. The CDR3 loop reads CASSGWQGRNQPQHF. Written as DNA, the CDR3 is TGTGCCAGCTCAGGGTGGCAGGGCAGAAATCAGCCCCAGCATTTT.

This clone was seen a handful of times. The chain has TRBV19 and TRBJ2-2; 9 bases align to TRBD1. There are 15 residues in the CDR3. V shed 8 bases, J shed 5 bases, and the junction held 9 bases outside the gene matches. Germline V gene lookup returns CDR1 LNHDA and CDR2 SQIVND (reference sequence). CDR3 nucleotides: TGTGCCAGTTTCCCCGGGACAGGGCCTACCGGGGAGCTGTTTTTT. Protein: CASFPGTGPTGELFF.

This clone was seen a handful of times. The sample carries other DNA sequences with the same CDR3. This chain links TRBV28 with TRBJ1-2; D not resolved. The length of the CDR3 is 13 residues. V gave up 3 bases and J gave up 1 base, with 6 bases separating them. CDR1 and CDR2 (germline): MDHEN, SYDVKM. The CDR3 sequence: CASSFGDNYGYTF. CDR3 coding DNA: TGTGCCAGCAGTTTTGGAGATAACTATGGCTACACCTTC.

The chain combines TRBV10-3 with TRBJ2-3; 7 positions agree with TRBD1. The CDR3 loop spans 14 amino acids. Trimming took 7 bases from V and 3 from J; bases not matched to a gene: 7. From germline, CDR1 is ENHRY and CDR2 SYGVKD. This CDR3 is CAITLTGSTDTQYF. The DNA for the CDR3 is TGTGCCATCACTTTGACAGGGTCGACAGATACGCAGTATTTT.

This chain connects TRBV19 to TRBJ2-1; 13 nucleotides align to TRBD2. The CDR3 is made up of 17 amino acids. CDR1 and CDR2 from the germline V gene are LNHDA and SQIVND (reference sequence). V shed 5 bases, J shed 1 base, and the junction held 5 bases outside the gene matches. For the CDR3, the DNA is TGTGCCAGTAGTTTGAGGACTAGCGGGAGATCCTACAATGAGCAGTTCTTC. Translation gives CASSLRTSGRSYNEQFF.

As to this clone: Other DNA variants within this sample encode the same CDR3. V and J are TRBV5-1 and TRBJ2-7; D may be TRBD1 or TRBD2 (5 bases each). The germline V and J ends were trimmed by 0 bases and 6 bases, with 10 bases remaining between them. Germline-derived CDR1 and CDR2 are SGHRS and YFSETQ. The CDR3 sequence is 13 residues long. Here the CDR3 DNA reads TGCGCCAGCAGCTTGGCCGGGGACGGCGAGCAGTACTTC. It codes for CASSLAGDGEQYF.

In DNA form, the CDR3 reads TGCGCCAGCAGCCAAGACCGTTTTCGGGATACGCAGTATTTT. Encoded protein: CASSQDRFRDTQYF. The chain uses TRBV4-3 and TRBJ2-3; D gene ambiguous. The germline V and J ends were trimmed by 0 bases and 6 bases, with 10 bases remaining between them. The CDR3 extends over 14 amino acids. The germline gives CDR1 LGHNA, CDR2 YSLEER.

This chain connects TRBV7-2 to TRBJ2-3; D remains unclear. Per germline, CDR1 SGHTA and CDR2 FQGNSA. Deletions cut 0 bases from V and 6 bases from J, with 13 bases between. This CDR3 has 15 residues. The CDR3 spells CASSLAGLGWDTQYF. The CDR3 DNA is TGTGCCAGCAGCTTAGCGGGCCTAGGCTGGGATACGCAGTATTTT.

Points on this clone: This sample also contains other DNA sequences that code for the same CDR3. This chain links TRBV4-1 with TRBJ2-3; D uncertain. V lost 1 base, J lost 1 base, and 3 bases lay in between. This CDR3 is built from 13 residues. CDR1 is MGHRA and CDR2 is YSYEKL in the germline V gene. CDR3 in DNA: TGCGCCAGCAGCCAAGTCGGCACAGATACGCAGTATTTT. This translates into CASSQVGTDTQYF.

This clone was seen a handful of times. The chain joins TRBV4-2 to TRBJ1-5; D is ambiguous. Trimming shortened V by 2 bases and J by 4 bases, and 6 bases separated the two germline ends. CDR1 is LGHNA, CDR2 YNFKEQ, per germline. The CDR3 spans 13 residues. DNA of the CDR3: TGTGCCAGCAGCCAACAAGTTAATCAGCCCCAGCATTTT. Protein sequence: CASSQQVNQPQHF.

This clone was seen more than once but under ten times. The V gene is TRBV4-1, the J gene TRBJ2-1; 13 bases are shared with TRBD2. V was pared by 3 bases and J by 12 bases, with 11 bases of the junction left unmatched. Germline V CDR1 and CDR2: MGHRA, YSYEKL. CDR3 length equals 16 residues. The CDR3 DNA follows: TGCGCCAGCAGCCATACAAGGACTAGCGGGAGTTCTTCGCAGTTCTTC. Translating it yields CASSHTRTSGSSSQFF.

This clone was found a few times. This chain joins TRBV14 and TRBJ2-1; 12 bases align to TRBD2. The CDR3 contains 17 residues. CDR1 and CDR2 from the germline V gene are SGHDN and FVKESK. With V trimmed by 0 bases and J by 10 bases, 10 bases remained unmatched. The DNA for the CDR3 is TGTGCCAGCAGCCAAGATAAAGGACTAGCGGGATGGGGAGAGCAGTTCTTC. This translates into CASSQDKGLAGWGEQFF.

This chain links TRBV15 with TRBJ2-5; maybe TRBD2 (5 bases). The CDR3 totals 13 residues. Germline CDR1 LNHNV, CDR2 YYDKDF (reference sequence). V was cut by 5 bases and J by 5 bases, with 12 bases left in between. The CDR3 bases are TGTGCCACCAGCGGTGAACAGCGGGAGACCCAGTACTTC. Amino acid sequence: CATSGEQRETQYF. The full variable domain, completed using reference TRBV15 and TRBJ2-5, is DAMVIQNPRYQVTQFGKPVTLSCSQTLNHNVMYWYQQKSSQAPKLLFHYYDKDFNNEADTPDNFQSRRPNTSFCFLDIRSPGLGDTAMYLCATSGEQRETQYFGPGTRLLVL.

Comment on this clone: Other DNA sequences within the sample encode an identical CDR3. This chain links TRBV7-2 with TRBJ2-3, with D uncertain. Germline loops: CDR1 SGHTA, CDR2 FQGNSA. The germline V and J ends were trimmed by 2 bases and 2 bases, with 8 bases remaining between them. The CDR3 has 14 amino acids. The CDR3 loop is CASSLRRITDTQYF. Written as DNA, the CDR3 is TGTGCCAGCAGCTTAAGGCGGATCACAGATACGCAGTATTTT.

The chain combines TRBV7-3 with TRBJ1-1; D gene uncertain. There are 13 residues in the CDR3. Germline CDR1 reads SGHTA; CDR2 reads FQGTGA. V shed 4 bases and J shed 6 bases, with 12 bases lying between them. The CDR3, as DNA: TGTGCCAGCAGCTCCACCTTTTTCTCTGAAGCTTTCTTT. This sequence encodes CASSSTFFSEAFF.

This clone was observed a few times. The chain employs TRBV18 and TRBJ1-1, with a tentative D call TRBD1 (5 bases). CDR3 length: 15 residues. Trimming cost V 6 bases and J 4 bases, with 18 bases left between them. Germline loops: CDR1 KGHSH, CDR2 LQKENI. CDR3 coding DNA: TGTGCCAGCTCGAGCAGGGAGGGGATGGGCACTGAAGCTTTCTTT. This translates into CASSSREGMGTEAFF.

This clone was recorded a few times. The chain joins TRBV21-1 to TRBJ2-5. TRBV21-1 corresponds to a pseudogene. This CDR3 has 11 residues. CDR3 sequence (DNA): TGTGCCAGCAGCAACCAAGAGACCCAGTACTTC. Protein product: CASSNQETQYF.

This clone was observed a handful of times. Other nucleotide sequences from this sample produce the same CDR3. CDR3 nucleotides: TGTGCCAGCAGCCAGCAAGAGACCCAGTACTTC. Translation gives CASSQQETQYF. The genes are TRBV5-6 and TRBJ2-5; D is undetermined. Trimming removed 4 bases from V and 2 bases from J, with 3 bases in between. There are 11 residues in the CDR3. Germline V gives CDR1 SGHDT, CDR2 YYEEEE.

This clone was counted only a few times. The CDR3 sequence is CASSQDRVAGGPIPTRRHTDTQYF. The CDR3 DNA reads TGTGCCAGCAGCCAAGATCGGGTAGCGGGAGGGCCAATTCCAACGCGTCGACACACAGATACGCAGTATTTT. The rearrangement joins TRBV4-2 to TRBJ2-3, with 11 bases that match TRBD2. V lost 0 bases to trimming and J lost 2 bases; unmatched junction nucleotides: 25. The CDR3 sequence is 24 residues long. Per germline, CDR1 LGHNA and CDR2 YNFKEQ.

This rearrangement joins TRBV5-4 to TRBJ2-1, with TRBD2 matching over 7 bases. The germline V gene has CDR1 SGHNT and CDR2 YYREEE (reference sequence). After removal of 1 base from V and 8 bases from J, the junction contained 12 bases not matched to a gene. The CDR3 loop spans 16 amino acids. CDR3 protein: CASSLRIAGEGDEQFF. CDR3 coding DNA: TGTGCCAGCAGCTTGAGGATCGCGGGAGAGGGAGATGAGCAGTTCTTC.

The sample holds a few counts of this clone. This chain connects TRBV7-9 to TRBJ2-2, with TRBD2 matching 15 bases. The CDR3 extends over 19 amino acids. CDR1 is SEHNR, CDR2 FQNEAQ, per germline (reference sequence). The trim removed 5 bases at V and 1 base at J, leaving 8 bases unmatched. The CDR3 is CASSHGLAGGPMNTGELFF. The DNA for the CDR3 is TGTGCCAGCAGCCATGGACTAGCGGGAGGGCCAATGAACACCGGGGAGCTGTTTTTT.

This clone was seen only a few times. In DNA form, the CDR3 reads TGCGCCAGCAGCCCGGGACTAGGAGAGACCCAGTACTTC. This encodes CASSPGLGETQYF. The gene calls are TRBV5-1 and TRBJ2-5, with 8 bases lining up with TRBD2. Germline CDR1 SGHRS, CDR2 YFSETQ. The J segment lost 4 bases and the V segment lost 4 bases, leaving 3 bases of the junction unmatched. CDR3 length equals 13 residues. Based on the CDR3 plus reference TRBV5-1 and TRBJ2-5, the full variable domain is KAGVTQTPRYLIKTRGQQVTLSCSPISGHRSVSWYQQTPGQGLQFLFEYFSETQRNKGNFPGRFSGRQFSNSRSEMNVSTLELGDSALYLCASSPGLGETQYFGPGTRLLVL.

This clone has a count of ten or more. CDR3 in DNA: TGTGCCAGCAGCTTGGGCACAGGAGCAGCTTTCTTT. This codes for CASSLGTGAAFF. The chain carries TRBV5-4 and TRBJ1-1, with D maybe TRBD1 (5 bases). The germline gives CDR1 SGHNT, CDR2 YYREEE (reference sequence). This CDR3 contains 12 residues. Trimming took 0 bases from V and 10 from J, leaving 10 bases between them.

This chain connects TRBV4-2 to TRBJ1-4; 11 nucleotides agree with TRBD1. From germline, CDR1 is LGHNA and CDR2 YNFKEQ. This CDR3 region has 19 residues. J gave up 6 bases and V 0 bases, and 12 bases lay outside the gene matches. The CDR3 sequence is CASSQDRRDRGSTYEKLFF. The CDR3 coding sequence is TGTGCCAGCAGCCAAGATCGTCGGGACAGGGGGTCGACGTATGAAAAACTGTTTTTT.

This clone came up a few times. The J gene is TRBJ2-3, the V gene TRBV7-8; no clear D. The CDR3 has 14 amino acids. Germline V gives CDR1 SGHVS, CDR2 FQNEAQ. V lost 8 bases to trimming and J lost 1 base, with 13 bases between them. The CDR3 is CASGKVWGTDTQYF. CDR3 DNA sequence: TGTGCCAGCGGAAAAGTATGGGGCACAGATACGCAGTATTTT.